This TCR beta chain was documented in a study of OX40 agonist ivuxolimab in advanced cancers. Across the study: As their treatment, patients were administered ivuxolimab, an agonistic anti-OX40 (CD134) antibody. Three patients, one with hepatocellular carcinoma and two with cutaneous melanoma, achieved partial responses.

Assay: immunoSEQ multiplex PCR; the TCRdb copy retains only in-frame clones and omits some. The sample yields around 56,000 clones, 70% to 90% seen once. The sample holds a few counts of this clone. Its specificity is not known. Notes on the study in general: The CD4+ and CD8+ T cells in the blood had expanded clonally by week 6 at 0.1 to 3.0 mg/kg. CD8+ T cells showed, on average, more clonal expansion than CD4+ cells.

This CDR3 is 13 amino acids long. V shed 1 base and J shed 1 base, with 4 bases lying between them. Per germline, CDR1 SGHTA and CDR2 FQGTGA. The J gene is TRBJ1-1, the V gene TRBV7-3; D call uncertain. The TCR originated in an adult with an advanced solid tumor such as melanoma, head and neck, liver or kidney cancer. Sequencing used CD4+ or CD8+ T cells sorted from blood, obtained in a trial of the OX40 agonist ivuxolimab. The CDR3 loop reads CASSLSWNTEAFF. CDR3 bases: TGTGCCAGCAGCTTAAGTTGGAACACTGAAGCTTTCTTT.